A single TCR beta chain is shown here with its context. This sample was taken from a study of blood T cell repertoires in COVID-19. Overall study: From the United States, Italy and Spain came samples of acute and convalescent COVID-19.

V was pared by 5 bases and J by 0 bases, with 9 bases between. The length of the CDR3 is 14 residues. Per germline, CDR1 SNHLY and CDR2 FYNNEI. Original methodology: Using reference gene primer amplification, nucleated cell counts were estimated. Method: immunoSEQ multiplex PCR; TCRdb's copy keeps in-frame clones and lacks some. The DNA was the basis for D and trimming; V, J and clone size are from that table. The sample holds about 240,000 clones, over 75% seen once. The rearrangement links TRBV2 to TRBJ2-3; a possible D gene is TRBD1 (6 bases). Input material: peripheral blood. The TCR sequence derives from a man aged 30-40 years who had recovered from COVID-19. The CDR3 sequence is CASSMTGSTDTQYF. For the CDR3, the DNA is TGTGCCAGCAGTATGACAGGAAGCACAGATACGCAGTATTTT.